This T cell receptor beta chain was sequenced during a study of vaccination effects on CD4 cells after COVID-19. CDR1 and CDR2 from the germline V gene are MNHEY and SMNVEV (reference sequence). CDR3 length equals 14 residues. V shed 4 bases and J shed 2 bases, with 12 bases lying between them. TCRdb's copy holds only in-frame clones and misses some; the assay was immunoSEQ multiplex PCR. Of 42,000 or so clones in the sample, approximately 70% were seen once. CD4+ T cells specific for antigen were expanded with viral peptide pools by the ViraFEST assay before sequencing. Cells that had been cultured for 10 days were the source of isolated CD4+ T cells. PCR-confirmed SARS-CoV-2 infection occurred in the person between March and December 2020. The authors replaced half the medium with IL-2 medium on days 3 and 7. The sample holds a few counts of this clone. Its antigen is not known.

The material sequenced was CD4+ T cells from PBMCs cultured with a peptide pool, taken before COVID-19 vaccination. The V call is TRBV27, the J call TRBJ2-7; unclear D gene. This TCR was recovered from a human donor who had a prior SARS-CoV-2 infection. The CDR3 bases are TGTGCCAGCAGTTCCACGACGGACCCCTACGAGCAGTACTTC. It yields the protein CASSSTTDPYEQYF.